The present T cell receptor (beta chain) was sequenced within a study of blood T cells in healthy people across ages. The CDR3 is made up of 14 amino acids. Looked up from germline, CDR1 is SSHAT and CDR2 is FNYEAQ (reference sequence). With 5 bases removed from V and 8 bases from J, the gap between germline ends came to 16 bases. With a J-beta primer mix and a sample-barcoded 5' primer, a second PCR ran about 7 to 11 cycles. TCRdb ran MiXCR on the 5' RACE reads and lists one entry per CDR3 protein. The sample lists around 620,000 distinct CDR3 sequences; 25% to 30% were seen once. V and J are TRBV7-7 and TRBJ2-1; D not resolved. Material for sequencing was blood. The TCR comes from a woman in her 70s in good health. DNA of the CDR3: TGTGCCAGCAGCCCCGGTCCAGTACTCCATGAGCAGTTCTTC. It encodes CASSPGPVLHEQFF.